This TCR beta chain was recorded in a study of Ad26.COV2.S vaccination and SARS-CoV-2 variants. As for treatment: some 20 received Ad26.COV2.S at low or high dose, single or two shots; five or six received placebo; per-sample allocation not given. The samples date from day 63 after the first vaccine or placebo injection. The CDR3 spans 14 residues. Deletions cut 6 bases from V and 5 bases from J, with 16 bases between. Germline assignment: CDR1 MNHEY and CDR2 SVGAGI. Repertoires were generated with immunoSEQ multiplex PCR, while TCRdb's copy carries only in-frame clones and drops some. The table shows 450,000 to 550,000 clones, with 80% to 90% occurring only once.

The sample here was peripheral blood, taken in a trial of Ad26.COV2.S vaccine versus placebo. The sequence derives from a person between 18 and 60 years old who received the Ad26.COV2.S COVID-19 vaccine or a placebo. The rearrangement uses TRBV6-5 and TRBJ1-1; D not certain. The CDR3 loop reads CASSLLEHRTEAFF. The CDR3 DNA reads TGTGCCAGCAGCCTCCTTGAACACCGGACTGAAGCTTTCTTT.